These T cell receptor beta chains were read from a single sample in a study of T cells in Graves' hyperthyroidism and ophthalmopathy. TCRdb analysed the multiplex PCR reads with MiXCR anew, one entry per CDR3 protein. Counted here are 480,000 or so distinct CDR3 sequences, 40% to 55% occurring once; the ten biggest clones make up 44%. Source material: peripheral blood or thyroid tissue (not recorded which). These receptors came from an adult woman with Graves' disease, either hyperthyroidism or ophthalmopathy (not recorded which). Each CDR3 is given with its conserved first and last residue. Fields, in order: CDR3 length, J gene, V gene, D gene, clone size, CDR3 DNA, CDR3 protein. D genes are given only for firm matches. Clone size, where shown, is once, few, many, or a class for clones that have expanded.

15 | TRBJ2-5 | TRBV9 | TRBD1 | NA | TGTGCCAGCAGCGCAATCATCAGGGGGCGGGAGACCCAGTACTTC | CASSAIIRGRETQYF
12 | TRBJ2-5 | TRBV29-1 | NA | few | TGCAGCGCGAGTGCCGTAATCGAGACCCAGTACTTC | CSASAVIETQYF
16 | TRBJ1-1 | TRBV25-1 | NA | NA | TGTGCCAGCACAGGGAGGTATGGTAGGATGAACACTGAAGCTTTCTTT | CASTGRYGRMNTEAFF
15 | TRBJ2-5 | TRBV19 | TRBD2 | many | TGTGCCAGTAGTGCCCCTAGCGGGTCTCAAGAGACCCAGTACTTC | CASSAPSGSQETQYF
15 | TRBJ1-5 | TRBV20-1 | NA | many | TGCAGTGCTAGAAACTCCATCCCGGGTGGGCAGCCCCAGCATTTT | CSARNSIPGGQPQHF
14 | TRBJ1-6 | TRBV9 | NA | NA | TGTACCAGCAGCGGACAGCGTCCCAATTCACCCCTCCACTTT | CTSSGQRPNSPLHF
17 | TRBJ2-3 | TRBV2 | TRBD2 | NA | TGTGCCAGCAAGGTCACTAGCGGGAGGGGAGGCACAGATACGCAGTATTTT | CASKVTSGRGGTDTQYF
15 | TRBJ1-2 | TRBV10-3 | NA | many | TGTGCCATCAGTGAGTCCCTCGGGGCTAACTATGGCTACACCTTC | CAISESLGANYGYTF
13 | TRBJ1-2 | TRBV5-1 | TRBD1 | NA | TGCGCCAGCAGCTTGGGTAGGGGGCATGGCTACACCTTC | CASSLGRGHGYTF
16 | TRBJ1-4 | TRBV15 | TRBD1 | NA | TGTGCCACCAGCAGAGATGGACAGGGGAAGAGGGAGGAACTGTTTTTT | CATSRDGQGKREELFF
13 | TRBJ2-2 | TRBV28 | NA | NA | TGTGCCAGTAGTTGGGGTGGCACCGGGGAGCTGTTTTTT | CASSWGGTGELFF
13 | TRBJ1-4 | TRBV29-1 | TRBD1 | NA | TGCAGCGTTCCAGGGGGGGCTAATGACAAACTGTTTTTT | CSVPGGANDKLFF
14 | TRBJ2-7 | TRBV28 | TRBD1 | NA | TGTGCCAGCAGCTTACAAGACAGGGATCGGGAGCAGTACTTC | CASSLQDRDREQYF
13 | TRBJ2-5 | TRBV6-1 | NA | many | TGTGCCAGCAGTGTTATATACCAAGAGACCCAGTACTTC | CASSVIYQETQYF
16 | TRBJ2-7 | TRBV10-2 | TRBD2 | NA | TGCGCCAGCAGTTCCCCCCTAGCGGTCTTAGTGGGAGAGCAGTACTTC | CASSSPLAVLVGEQYF
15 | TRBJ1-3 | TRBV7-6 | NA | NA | TGTGCCAGCAGCTCGGGACGGCCCGCTGGAAACACCATATATTTT | CASSSGRPAGNTIYF
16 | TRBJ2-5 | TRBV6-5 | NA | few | TGTGCCAGCAGACCCCTCTCTGCGGGAAGCCAAGAGACCCAGTACTTC | CASRPLSAGSQETQYF
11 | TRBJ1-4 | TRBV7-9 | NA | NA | TGTACCAGCAGCTGGGTTGAAAAACTGTTTTTT | CTSSWVEKLFF
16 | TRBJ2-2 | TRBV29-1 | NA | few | TGCAGCGTTGAAGATGGGGGAGGGGGAATCGCCGGGGAGCTGTTTTTT | CSVEDGGGGIAGELFF
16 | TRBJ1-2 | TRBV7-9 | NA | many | TGTGCCAGCAGCTCCCCGGACAGCAGTCCTAACTATGGCTACACCTTC | CASSSPDSSPNYGYTF
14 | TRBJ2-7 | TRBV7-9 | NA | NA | TGTGCCAGCTCACCACCCAGTCTACCCTACGAGCAGTACTTC | CASSPPSLPYEQYF
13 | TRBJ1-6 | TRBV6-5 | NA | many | TGTGCCAGCAGTGAAACCATGAATTCACCCCTCCACTTT | CASSETMNSPLHF
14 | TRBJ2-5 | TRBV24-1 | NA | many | TGTGCCACCAGTGATTGGTCTAGCCCTGAGACCCAGTACTTC | CATSDWSSPETQYF
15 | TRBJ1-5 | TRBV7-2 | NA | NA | TGTGCCAGCAGCTTAGGAAATACGGGCAGTCAGCCCCAGCATTTT | CASSLGNTGSQPQHF
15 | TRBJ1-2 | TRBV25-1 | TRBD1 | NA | TGTGCCAGCGTTGAAGGGGGCCGAGGTGCCGATGGCTACACCTTC | CASVEGGRGADGYTF
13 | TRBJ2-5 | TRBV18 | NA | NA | TGTGCCAGCTCACCACCAGGGGACGAGACCCAGTACTTC | CASSPPGDETQYF
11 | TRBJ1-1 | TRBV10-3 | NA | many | TGTGCCATCAGGGGGGATACTGAAGCTTTCTTT | CAIRGDTEAFF
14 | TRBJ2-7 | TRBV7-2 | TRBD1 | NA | TGTGCCAGCAGCTTATCCCACAGGGGCGACGAGCAGTACTTC | CASSLSHRGDEQYF
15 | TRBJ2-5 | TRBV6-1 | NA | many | TGTGCCAGCACCCGAGACAGGAACAGGAGGGAGACCCAGTACTTC | CASTRDRNRRETQYF
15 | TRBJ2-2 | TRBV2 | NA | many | TGTGCCAGCAGTGAACGACTCATGAACACCGGGGAGCTGTTTTTT | CASSERLMNTGELFF